The 26 T cell receptor beta chains below all came from one sample that was sequenced in a study of blood T cell repertoires in COVID-19. Sequenced by immunoSEQ multiplex PCR; TCRdb stores in-frame clones only, minus some. The sample includes 150,000 to 200,000 clones, around 84% of them seen just once. Sequenced input: peripheral blood. The receptors shown here come from a man younger than 40 with active or convalescent COVID-19.

The rearrangement uses TRBV13 and TRBJ1-1; 7 positions agree with TRBD1. This CDR3 is built from 16 residues. Germline-derived CDR1 and CDR2 are PRHDT and FYEKMQ (reference sequence). V trimming: 4 bases; J trimming: 5 bases; junction bases outside the gene matches: 13. The CDR3 DNA sequence: TGTGCCAGCAGCTCCCTAGGGGACAGCCTTGGAACTGAAGCTTTCTTT. The encoded protein is CASSSLGDSLGTEAFF.

This clone was seen only once. This chain links TRBV6-5 with TRBJ1-3, with D possibly matching TRBD1 (5 bases). This CDR3 region has 15 residues. Trimming left V 8 bases short and J 0 bases short, with 14 bases between. Germline V gene data show CDR1 as MNHEY and CDR2 as SVGAGI. The CDR3 DNA sequence: TGTGCCAGCCATAGGGACTCTCACTCTGGAAACACCATATATTTT. Protein: CASHRDSHSGNTIYF.

Here the CDR3 reads CASSLGVAGTGETQYF. Written as DNA, the CDR3 is TGTGCCAGCAGCTTAGGAGTTGCGGGGACTGGGGAGACCCAGTACTTC. The chain employs TRBV7-2 and TRBJ2-5; weak D call: TRBD2 (6 bases). CDR1 and CDR2 from the germline V gene are SGHTA and FQGNSA. The CDR3 is made up of 16 amino acids. Trimming shortened V by 1 base and J by 5 bases, and 17 bases separated the two germline ends.

This chain connects TRBV6-5 to TRBJ1-4, with TRBD1 as a possible D gene (6 bases). Germline assignment: CDR1 MNHEY and CDR2 SVGAGI. The CDR3 has 14 amino acids. Deletions cut 7 bases from V and 7 bases from J, with 16 bases between. The CDR3, as DNA: TGTGCCAGCATCCTAGGGGGGGCTGCTGAAAAACTGTTTTTT. Translated: CASILGGAAEKLFF.

The chain couples TRBV19 to TRBJ2-5, with a weak D call TRBD1 (6 bases). The CDR3 is 15 residues long. V was trimmed by 5 bases and J by 4 bases, leaving 17 bases between them. Germline assignment: CDR1 LNHDA and CDR2 SQIVND (reference sequence). CDR3 in DNA: TGTGCCAGTAGTTCACATGGTGGGGGCCTAGAGACCCAGTACTTC. Amino acids: CASSSHGGGLETQYF.

The V and J genes are TRBV5-1 and TRBJ1-1; TRBD1 aligns across 10 bases. CDR3 length: 15 residues. V gave up 4 bases and J gave up 4 bases; unmatched junction bases: 7. Germline V gives CDR1 SGHRS, CDR2 YFSETQ. The CDR3 sequence: CASSPRTGGPTEAFF. CDR3 DNA: TGCGCCAGCAGCCCGCGGACAGGGGGGCCCACTGAAGCTTTCTTT.

This rearrangement joins TRBV28 to TRBJ1-6; TRBD1 agrees at 7 bases. V gave up 7 bases and J gave up 4 bases; unmatched junction bases: 4. CDR1 is MDHEN, CDR2 SYDVKM, per germline. The CDR3 has 14 amino acids. CDR3 DNA: TGTGCCAGCATCCACAGGGGATATAATTCACCCCTCCACTTT. This gives the protein CASIHRGYNSPLHF.

This clone has more than one count but fewer than ten. The V call is TRBV5-4, the J call TRBJ1-2; no clear D. The germline V gene encodes CDR1 SGHNT and CDR2 YYREEE (reference sequence). The V gene lost 5 bases and the J gene lost 2 bases, with 13 bases spanning the gap. The CDR3 loop spans 14 amino acids. The CDR3 spells CASRIAGKNYGYTF. Written as DNA, the CDR3 is TGTGCCAGCAGGATCGCGGGGAAGAACTATGGCTACACCTTC.

This clone has only a few counts. The chain is built from TRBV9 and TRBJ2-5; TRBD2 might be the D (5 bases). Deletions cut 2 bases from V and 5 bases from J, with 13 bases between. The CDR3 extends over 14 amino acids. CDR1 is SGDLS and CDR2 is YYNGEE in the germline V gene. As DNA, the CDR3 is TGTGCCAGCAGCGTTCTAGCCGGGGTGGAGACCCAGTACTTC. It is translated as CASSVLAGVETQYF.

The chain carries TRBV7-6 and TRBJ2-3; 11 bases line up with TRBD2. Germline V gene lookup returns CDR1 SGHVS and CDR2 FNYEAQ. The CDR3 runs 15 residues. Trimming took 5 bases from V and 0 from J; bases not matched to a gene: 1. The CDR3 sequence: CASSRLAGSTDTQYF. CDR3 in DNA: TGTGCCAGCAGCCGACTAGCGGGAAGCACAGATACGCAGTATTTT.

This clone occurred once. The chain has TRBV9 and TRBJ1-3; 7 positions match TRBD1. The CDR3 consists of 16 residues. V shed 2 bases, J shed 3 bases, and the junction held 8 bases outside the gene matches. Germline V CDR1 and CDR2: SGDLS, YYNGEE. CDR3 DNA: TGTGCCAGCAGCGTGCTAGGGGGCGGGTTTGGAAACACCATATATTTT. Translation gives CASSVLGGGFGNTIYF.

DNA of the CDR3: TGTGCCAGCAGCCCCTTGGGTCCCACGGGCAATGAGCAGTTCTTC. The encoded protein is CASSPLGPTGNEQFF. The chain joins TRBV14 to TRBJ2-1; D unclear. The germline gives CDR1 SGHDN, CDR2 FVKESK. The CDR3 runs to 15 residues. The V end lost 4 bases, the J end lost 6 bases, and 16 bases lay between the germline ends.

The chain joins TRBV24-1 to TRBJ1-5; D ambiguous. V lost 0 bases and J 6 bases, leaving 17 bases between the germline ends. The CDR3 is 17 residues long. CDR1 KGHDR and CDR2 SFDVKD come from the germline V gene. The CDR3 coding sequence is TGTGCCACCAGTGATTTGCACCCGAGAGAAAGAACTCAGCCCCAGCATTTT. Its translation: CATSDLHPRERTQPQHF.

The chain has TRBV10-1 and TRBJ1-1; D unresolved. V was trimmed by 7 bases and J by 1 base, leaving 10 bases between them. Germline V gives CDR1 WNHNN, CDR2 SYGVQD (reference sequence). CDR3 length equals 13 residues. The CDR3 protein is CASTAVGNTEAFF. Here the CDR3 DNA reads TGCGCCAGCACCGCGGTTGGGAACACTGAAGCTTTCTTT.

The V and J genes are TRBV5-4 and TRBJ2-5; 8 bases are a match to TRBD2. This CDR3 is built from 14 residues. J lost 5 bases, V lost 0 bases, and 3 bases had no gene match. CDR1 and CDR2 (germline): SGHNT, YYREEE (reference sequence). The chain's CDR3 is CASSLAGGKETQYF. DNA of the CDR3: TGTGCCAGCAGCTTGGCGGGGGGGAAGGAGACCCAGTACTTC. Full variable domain (rest looked up from reference TRBV5-4 and TRBJ2-5): ETGVTQSPTHLIKTRGQQVTLRCSSQSGHNTVSWYQQALGQGPQFIFQYYREEENGRGNFPPRFSGLQFPNYSSELNVNALELDDSALYLCASSLAGGKETQYFGPGTRLLVL.

This chain joins TRBV19 and TRBJ2-1, with 9 positions matching TRBD2. Losses at the gene ends were 4 bases for V and 5 bases for J; bases not matched to a gene: 9. The CDR3 runs to 16 residues. Germline V CDR1 and CDR2: LNHDA, SQIVND (reference sequence). The CDR3 DNA reads TGTGCCAGTAGTAATCGGGCGGGAGGGCCCAACAATGAGCAGTTCTTC. Its protein product is CASSNRAGGPNNEQFF.

V usage is TRBV10-3 and J usage is TRBJ1-2, with D unclear. The CDR3 length is 12 residues. The germline gives CDR1 ENHRY, CDR2 SYGVKD. Trimming left V 3 bases short and J 6 bases short, with 8 bases between. CDR3: CAISDMGDGYTF. The CDR3 DNA follows: TGTGCCATCAGTGATATGGGAGATGGCTACACCTTC.

In this sample, this clone turned up a few times. The V and J genes are TRBV7-2 and TRBJ1-6; D gene uncertain. Trimming took 1 base from V and 8 from J, leaving 21 bases between them. Germline V CDR1 and CDR2: SGHTA, FQGNSA. The length of the CDR3 is 18 residues. In nucleotides, the CDR3 is TGTGCCAGCAGCTTAGTTATAGATATATATCTTACCCATTCACCCCTCCACTTT. Translation gives CASSLVIDIYLTHSPLHF.

The rearrangement joins TRBV5-1 to TRBJ2-1, with TRBD2 matching 9 bases. The CDR3 has 18 amino acids. From germline, CDR1 is SGHRS and CDR2 YFSETQ. With V trimmed by 0 bases and J by 5 bases, 12 bases remained unmatched. CDR3 sequence: CASSLGGLAGANDNEQFF. The CDR3 DNA reads TGCGCCAGCAGCTTGGGGGGCTTAGCGGGAGCAAACGACAATGAGCAGTTCTTC. The entire variable domain, with the rest obtained from reference TRBV5-1 and TRBJ2-1, is as follows: KAGVTQTPRYLIKTRGQQVTLSCSPISGHRSVSWYQQTPGQGLQFLFEYFSETQRNKGNFPGRFSGRQFSNSRSEMNVSTLELGDSALYLCASSLGGLAGANDNEQFFGPGTRLTVL.

This clone has only a few counts. This chain joins TRBV5-4 and TRBJ2-2, with TRBD2 identical over 8 bases. There are 15 residues in the CDR3. J gave up 7 bases and V 4 bases, and 9 bases lay outside the gene matches. Germline CDR1 reads SGHNT; CDR2 reads YYREEE (reference sequence). The DNA of the CDR3 is TGTGCCAGCAGCCTCCGGGGGGGGCGGAACGGGGAGCTGTTTTTT. Translated, it gives CASSLRGGRNGELFF.

Concerning this clone: A far larger clone differs by one base, so this is likely a read error. This chain connects TRBV5-6 to TRBJ1-3, with 7 bases matching TRBD1. Germline CDR1 is SGHDT and CDR2 is YYEEEE. V gave up 4 bases and J gave up 0 bases; unmatched junction bases: 1. The CDR3 has 14 amino acids. The CDR3 loop is CASSRDSSGNTIYF. As DNA, the CDR3 is TGTGCCAGCAGCCGGGACAGCTCTGGAAACACCATATATTTT.

The chain is built from TRBV25-1 and TRBJ2-2; 8 positions match TRBD1. Germline V gives CDR1 MGHDK, CDR2 SYGVNS. With 2 bases clipped from V and 7 bases from J, the junction kept 12 bases outside the gene matches. This CDR3 spans 17 amino acids. The DNA for the CDR3 is TGTGCCAGCAGTGAACTACCATCAGGGGGCGGAATCGGGGAGCTGTTTTTT. It encodes CASSELPSGGGIGELFF.

The genes are TRBV6-1 and TRBJ1-4; TRBD1 might be the D (6 bases). Looked up from germline, CDR1 is MNHNS and CDR2 is SASEGT. V dropped 2 bases and J dropped 8 bases, with 12 bases sitting between them. This CDR3 spans 14 amino acids. The CDR3 sequence: CASSELGAGEKLFF. Here the CDR3 DNA reads TGTGCCAGCAGTGAACTGGGGGCAGGAGAAAAACTGTTTTTT.

This chain uses TRBV10-2 with TRBJ1-5; D is uncertain. Germline values: CDR1 WSHSY, CDR2 SAAADI. The V and J ends lost 2 bases and 7 bases respectively, with 9 bases between them. The CDR3 loop spans 13 amino acids. The CDR3 protein is CASSERERQPQHF. The CDR3 nucleotides read TGCGCCAGCAGTGAGCGGGAGCGGCAGCCCCAGCATTTT.

The chain couples TRBV6-4 to TRBJ1-5; D unresolved. This CDR3 is 13 amino acids long. Germline V gives CDR1 MRHNA, CDR2 SNTAGT. V was cut by 3 bases and J by 4 bases, with 7 bases left in between. Here the CDR3 DNA reads TGTGCCAGCAGTGAGTCCCGGAATCAGCCCCAGCATTTT. As protein: CASSESRNQPQHF.

The rearrangement links TRBV14 to TRBJ1-6, with D uncertain. The CDR3 loop spans 15 amino acids. The V end lost 1 base, the J end lost 0 bases, and 4 bases lay between the germline ends. Germline CDR1 reads SGHDN; CDR2 reads FVKESK. The CDR3 bases are TGTGCCAGCAGCCAAGCGTTCTCCTATAATTCACCCCTCCACTTT. Translated, it gives CASSQAFSYNSPLHF.